A selection of T cell receptor beta chains follows, all from one sample in a study of patients and donors after allogeneic stem cell transplantation. TCRdb analysed the RT-PCR reads with MiXCR anew, one entry per CDR3 protein. The sample shows 900,000 to 1,000,000 distinct CDR3 sequences, about a sixth of them seen only once. The material sequenced was blood, either unsorted or a sorted T cell fraction (not recorded which). The receptor set was obtained from a human donor who was either an allogeneic HSCT recipient or a stem cell or donor lymphocyte infusion donor (not recorded which). It is not recorded whose cells these are; they may come from a transplant donor. The CDR3 runs from the conserved cysteine through the conserved F or W. The D gene is left open where the match is weak. The listing skips clone size in some rows; elsewhere it reads once, few, many or a size class.

clone_size: few; j_call: TRBJ2-4; d_call: TRBD2; v_call: TRBV6-5; cdr3_aa: CASSFSTSGGLAKNIQYF; cdr3_nt: TGTGCCAGCAGTTTCTCGACTAGCGGGGGACTAGCCAAAAACATTCAGTACTTC
clone_size: few; j_call: TRBJ1-1; d_call: NA; v_call: TRBV5-6; cdr3_aa: CASSWSWGAEAFF; cdr3_nt: TGTGCCAGCAGCTGGTCGTGGGGTGCTGAAGCTTTCTTT
clone_size: many; j_call: TRBJ2-2; d_call: NA; v_call: TRBV12-3/TRBV12-4; cdr3_aa: CASSLRGRGELFF; cdr3_nt: TGTGCCAGCAGTTTACGAGGGCGCGGGGAGCTGTTTTTT
clone_size: NA; j_call: TRBJ1-6; d_call: NA; v_call: TRBV12-3/TRBV12-4; cdr3_aa: CASSQRGGRGYYNSPLHF; cdr3_nt: TGTGCCAGCAGCCAACGGGGGGGCAGGGGTTATTATAATTCACCCCTCCACTTT
clone_size: NA; j_call: TRBJ1-1; d_call: NA; v_call: TRBV11-2; cdr3_aa: CASSTSWNTEAFF; cdr3_nt: TGTGCCAGCAGTACAAGTTGGAACACTGAAGCTTTCTTT
clone_size: NA; j_call: TRBJ2-3; d_call: TRBD2; v_call: TRBV29-1; cdr3_aa: CSVAAGTSGPTDTQYF; cdr3_nt: TGCAGCGTTGCCGCCGGGACTAGCGGCCCCACAGATACGCAGTATTTT
clone_size: NA; j_call: TRBJ2-2; d_call: TRBD2; v_call: TRBV7-9; cdr3_aa: CASSRGTSGSHRELFF; cdr3_nt: TGTGCCAGCAGCCGCGGGACTAGCGGGAGCCACCGGGAGCTGTTTTTT
clone_size: few; j_call: TRBJ2-7; d_call: NA; v_call: TRBV7-6; cdr3_aa: CASSLEAGSSYEQYF; cdr3_nt: TGTGCCAGCAGCTTAGAGGCAGGTTCTTCGTACGAGCAGTACTTC
clone_size: NA; j_call: TRBJ1-2; d_call: TRBD1; v_call: TRBV20-1; cdr3_aa: CSATTGQGANYGYTF; cdr3_nt: TGCAGTGCTACTACTGGACAGGGAGCTAACTATGGCTACACCTTC
clone_size: NA; j_call: TRBJ2-7; d_call: NA; v_call: TRBV19; cdr3_aa: CASSQFTNSYEQYF; cdr3_nt: TGTGCCAGTAGCCAGTTTACCAACTCCTACGAGCAGTACTTC
clone_size: NA; j_call: TRBJ2-7; d_call: NA; v_call: TRBV5-1; cdr3_aa: CASANTGGSYEQYF; cdr3_nt: TGCGCCAGCGCCAATACCGGGGGCTCCTACGAGCAGTACTTC
clone_size: few; j_call: TRBJ2-7; d_call: NA; v_call: TRBV4-3; cdr3_aa: CASSQDYSGPGRYYEQYF; cdr3_nt: TGCGCCAGCAGCCAAGATTATAGTGGGCCGGGTCGTTACTACGAGCAGTACTTC
clone_size: NA; j_call: TRBJ1-2; d_call: NA; v_call: TRBV6-5; cdr3_aa: CASSYAVDLYGYTF; cdr3_nt: TGTGCCAGCAGTTACGCGGTGGACCTTTATGGCTACACCTTC
clone_size: few; j_call: TRBJ2-7; d_call: TRBD1; v_call: TRBV7-9; cdr3_aa: CASRDRDSYEQYF; cdr3_nt: TGTGCCAGCCGGGACAGGGATTCCTACGAGCAGTACTTC
clone_size: many; j_call: TRBJ2-3; d_call: NA; v_call: TRBV29-1; cdr3_aa: CSVGGSRGSLGTDTQYF; cdr3_nt: TGCAGCGTTGGGGGCAGCAGGGGATCGTTGGGCACAGATACGCAGTATTTT
clone_size: NA; j_call: TRBJ2-2; d_call: TRBD2; v_call: TRBV5-8; cdr3_aa: CASSRKLAGEAGELFF; cdr3_nt: TGTGCCAGCAGCCGCAAACTAGCGGGAGAGGCCGGGGAGCTGTTTTTT
clone_size: NA; j_call: TRBJ2-7; d_call: TRBD1; v_call: TRBV10-3; cdr3_aa: CAIKGQDPYEQYF; cdr3_nt: TGTGCCATCAAGGGACAGGATCCCTACGAGCAGTACTTC
clone_size: many; j_call: TRBJ2-1; d_call: NA; v_call: TRBV29-1; cdr3_aa: CSVEDLRLEPSWSSYNEQFF; cdr3_nt: TGCAGCGTTGAAGATCTACGGCTAGAGCCAAGTTGGAGCTCCTACAATGAGCAGTTCTTC
clone_size: NA; j_call: TRBJ1-2; d_call: NA; v_call: TRBV12-3/TRBV12-4; cdr3_aa: CASSLGSGSYGYTF; cdr3_nt: TGTGCCAGCAGTTTAGGATCAGGCTCTTATGGCTACACCTTC
clone_size: NA; j_call: TRBJ1-3; d_call: NA; v_call: TRBV2; cdr3_aa: CASSEAGGQGNTIYF; cdr3_nt: TGTGCCAGCAGTGAAGCGGGGGGGCAAGGAAACACCATATATTTT
clone_size: many; j_call: TRBJ1-4; d_call: TRBD1; v_call: TRBV12-3/TRBV12-4; cdr3_aa: CASSLRTGGEKLFF; cdr3_nt: TGTGCCAGCAGTTTAAGGACAGGGGGCGAAAAACTGTTTTTT
clone_size: many; j_call: TRBJ1-1; d_call: NA; v_call: TRBV12-3/TRBV12-4; cdr3_aa: CASSPQYMGTEAFF; cdr3_nt: TGTGCCAGCAGTCCTCAATACATGGGCACTGAAGCTTTCTTT
clone_size: NA; j_call: TRBJ2-3; d_call: TRBD2; v_call: TRBV29-1; cdr3_aa: CSVRLAGKGDTQYF; cdr3_nt: TGCAGCGTGAGACTAGCGGGTAAAGGAGATACGCAGTATTTT
clone_size: few; j_call: TRBJ1-1; d_call: NA; v_call: TRBV20-1; cdr3_aa: CSARIPGSKGTEAFF; cdr3_nt: TGCAGTGCTAGAATTCCCGGGTCCAAGGGCACTGAAGCTTTCTTT
clone_size: few; j_call: TRBJ2-7; d_call: NA; v_call: TRBV9; cdr3_aa: CASSVDLYSYEQYF; cdr3_nt: TGTGCCAGCAGCGTCGACTTGTACTCCTACGAGCAGTACTTC
clone_size: NA; j_call: TRBJ2-7; d_call: TRBD1; v_call: TRBV27; cdr3_aa: CASSLTGGTSYEQYF; cdr3_nt: TGTGCCAGCAGTTTAACAGGGGGTACCTCCTACGAGCAGTACTTC
clone_size: few; j_call: TRBJ2-7; d_call: NA; v_call: TRBV21-1; cdr3_aa: CASSNGERRTSYEQYF; cdr3_nt: TGTGCCAGCAGCAACGGGGAGAGGAGAACCTCCTACGAGCAGTACTTC
clone_size: NA; j_call: TRBJ1-2; d_call: NA; v_call: TRBV5-1; cdr3_aa: CASSSTENYGYTF; cdr3_nt: TGCGCCAGCAGCTCGACAGAGAACTATGGCTACACCTTC
clone_size: NA; j_call: TRBJ2-5; d_call: NA; v_call: TRBV10-3; cdr3_aa: CAIGTGIGETQYF; cdr3_nt: TGTGCCATCGGCACAGGGATCGGGGAGACCCAGTACTTC
clone_size: few; j_call: TRBJ1-5; d_call: TRBD1; v_call: TRBV6-2/TRBV6-3; cdr3_aa: CASRPEGQENQPQHF; cdr3_nt: TGTGCCAGCAGGCCCGAGGGACAGGAAAATCAGCCCCAGCATTTT
clone_size: NA; j_call: TRBJ2-3; d_call: NA; v_call: TRBV5-5; cdr3_aa: CASSFDRSTDTQYF; cdr3_nt: TGTGCCAGCAGCTTTGACAGGAGCACAGATACGCAGTATTTT
clone_size: NA; j_call: TRBJ1-1; d_call: TRBD1; v_call: TRBV6-1; cdr3_aa: CASTRPGTGNTEAFF; cdr3_nt: TGTGCCAGCACCCGCCCCGGGACAGGGAACACTGAAGCTTTCTTT
clone_size: few; j_call: TRBJ1-6; d_call: NA; v_call: TRBV12-3/TRBV12-4; cdr3_aa: CASSSEAIYNSPLHF; cdr3_nt: TGTGCCAGCAGTTCCGAGGCCATCTATAATTCACCCCTCCACTTT
clone_size: few; j_call: TRBJ2-3; d_call: TRBD2; v_call: TRBV7-2; cdr3_aa: CASSLHGGTTDTQYF; cdr3_nt: TGTGCCAGCAGCTTACACGGGGGGACCACAGATACGCAGTATTTT
clone_size: many; j_call: TRBJ2-1; d_call: TRBD2; v_call: TRBV29-1; cdr3_aa: CSVEELAGGNNEQFF; cdr3_nt: TGCAGCGTTGAAGAATTAGCGGGAGGGAACAATGAGCAGTTCTTC
clone_size: few; j_call: TRBJ1-4; d_call: NA; v_call: TRBV11-2; cdr3_aa: CASSPDRKNEKLFF; cdr3_nt: TGTGCCAGCAGCCCTGACAGGAAGAATGAAAAACTGTTTTTT
clone_size: few; j_call: TRBJ2-7; d_call: TRBD2; v_call: TRBV29-1; cdr3_aa: CSVQIFGTSEYYEQYF; cdr3_nt: TGCAGCGTCCAAATATTCGGGACTAGCGAATACTACGAGCAGTACTTC
clone_size: NA; j_call: TRBJ2-2; d_call: TRBD1; v_call: TRBV29-1; cdr3_aa: CSVSGTGDNTGELFF; cdr3_nt: TGCAGCGTTAGTGGGACAGGGGATAACACCGGGGAGCTGTTTTTT
clone_size: few; j_call: TRBJ1-6; d_call: NA; v_call: TRBV6-2/TRBV6-3; cdr3_aa: CASTRRQAEVPLHF; cdr3_nt: TGTGCCAGCACCCGACGGCAGGCCGAGGTCCCCCTCCACTTT
clone_size: NA; j_call: TRBJ2-3; d_call: NA; v_call: TRBV6-5; cdr3_aa: CASSYSYSVSTDTQYF; cdr3_nt: TGTGCCAGCAGTTACTCCTACTCGGTCAGCACAGATACGCAGTATTTT
clone_size: few; j_call: TRBJ1-1; d_call: NA; v_call: TRBV18; cdr3_aa: CASTPKGGSGTEAFF; cdr3_nt: TGTGCCAGCACTCCCAAGGGAGGGTCGGGGACTGAAGCTTTCTTT
clone_size: NA; j_call: TRBJ1-2; d_call: TRBD1; v_call: TRBV12-3/TRBV12-4; cdr3_aa: CASRPNNRGGYTF; cdr3_nt: TGTGCCAGCAGGCCAAACAACAGGGGTGGCTACACCTTC
clone_size: NA; j_call: TRBJ2-7; d_call: NA; v_call: TRBV7-9; cdr3_aa: CASSLAKGSYEQYF; cdr3_nt: TGTGCCAGCAGCTTAGCCAAGGGCTCCTACGAGCAGTACTTC
clone_size: few; j_call: TRBJ1-2; d_call: TRBD1; v_call: TRBV7-9; cdr3_aa: CASSLGGQGAHYGYTF; cdr3_nt: TGTGCCAGCAGCTTAGGAGGACAGGGGGCTCACTATGGCTACACCTTC
clone_size: few; j_call: TRBJ2-2; d_call: NA; v_call: TRBV12-3/TRBV12-4; cdr3_aa: CASTVLEKNTGELFF; cdr3_nt: TGTGCCAGCACAGTATTGGAGAAGAACACCGGGGAGCTGTTTTTT
clone_size: NA; j_call: TRBJ2-3; d_call: TRBD2; v_call: TRBV4-1; cdr3_aa: CASSQESGRAGTDTQYF; cdr3_nt: TGCGCCAGCAGCCAAGAAAGCGGGAGGGCCGGGACAGATACGCAGTATTTT
clone_size: NA; j_call: TRBJ2-7; d_call: NA; v_call: TRBV19; cdr3_aa: CASTGYNYEQYF; cdr3_nt: TGTGCCAGTACCGGATATAACTACGAGCAGTACTTC
clone_size: NA; j_call: TRBJ2-5; d_call: TRBD2; v_call: TRBV6-5; cdr3_aa: CASSSLAGWETQYF; cdr3_nt: TGTGCCAGCAGTTCGCTAGCGGGGTGGGAGACCCAGTACTTC
clone_size: NA; j_call: TRBJ2-7; d_call: TRBD2; v_call: TRBV20-1; cdr3_aa: CSARDYSGSPYEQYF; cdr3_nt: TGCAGTGCTAGGGACTATAGCGGGAGTCCCTACGAGCAGTACTTC
clone_size: few; j_call: TRBJ2-7; d_call: NA; v_call: TRBV4-3; cdr3_aa: CASSQAVDGLYEQYF; cdr3_nt: TGCGCCAGCAGCCAAGCCGTCGACGGGTTATACGAGCAGTACTTC